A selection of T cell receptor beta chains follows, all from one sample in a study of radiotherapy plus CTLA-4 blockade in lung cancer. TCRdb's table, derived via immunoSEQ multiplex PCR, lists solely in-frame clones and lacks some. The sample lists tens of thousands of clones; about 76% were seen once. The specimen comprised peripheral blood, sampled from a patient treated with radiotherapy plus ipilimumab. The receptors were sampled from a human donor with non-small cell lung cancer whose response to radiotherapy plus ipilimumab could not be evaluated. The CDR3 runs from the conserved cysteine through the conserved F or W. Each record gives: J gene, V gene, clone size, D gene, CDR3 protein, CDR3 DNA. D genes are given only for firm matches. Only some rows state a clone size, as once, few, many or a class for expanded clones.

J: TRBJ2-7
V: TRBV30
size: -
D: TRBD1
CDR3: CAWTLQGPQNF
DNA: TGTGCCTGGACGTTACAGGGGCCGCAAAACTTC

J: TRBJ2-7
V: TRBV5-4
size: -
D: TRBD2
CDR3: CASSQDYAAGAYEQYF
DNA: TGTGCCAGCAGCCAAGACTATGCCGCGGGGGCCTACGAGCAGTACTTC

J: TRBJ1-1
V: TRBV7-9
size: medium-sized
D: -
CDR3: CASSSEGVSGKAFF
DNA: TGTGCCAGCAGCTCCGAGGGGGTGAGCGGTAAAGCTTTCTTT

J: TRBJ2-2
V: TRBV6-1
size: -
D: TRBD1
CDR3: CANNYGTGSFGELFF
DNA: TGTGCCAACAATTATGGGACAGGGTCGTTCGGGGAGCTGTTTTTT

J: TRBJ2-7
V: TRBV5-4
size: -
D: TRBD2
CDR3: CASSFLAGEQYF
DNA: TGTGCCAGCAGCTTTTTAGCGGGAGAGCAGTACTTC

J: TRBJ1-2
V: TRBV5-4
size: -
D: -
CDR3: CASSLRHPNYGYTF
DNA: TGTGCCAGCAGCCTGAGACACCCCAACTATGGCTACACCTTC

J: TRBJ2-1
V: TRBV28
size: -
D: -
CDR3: CATRGTFEQFF
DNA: TGTGCCACCCGAGGGACTTTTGAGCAGTTCTTC

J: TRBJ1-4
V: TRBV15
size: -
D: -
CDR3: CATSRDSNEKLFF
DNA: TGTGCCACCAGCAGGGACAGTAATGAAAAACTGTTTTTT

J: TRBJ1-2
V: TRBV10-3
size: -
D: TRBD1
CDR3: CAISEPTGGDGYTF
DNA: TGTGCCATCAGTGAGCCCACAGGGGGCGATGGCTACACCTTC

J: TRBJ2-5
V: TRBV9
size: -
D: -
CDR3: CASSVEASGETQYF
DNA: TGTGCCAGCAGCGTAGAAGCCTCCGGGGAGACCCAGTACTTC

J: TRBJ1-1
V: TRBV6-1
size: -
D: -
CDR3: CASSETGNTEAFF
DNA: TGTGCCAGCAGTGAGACAGGGAACACTGAAGCTTTCTTT